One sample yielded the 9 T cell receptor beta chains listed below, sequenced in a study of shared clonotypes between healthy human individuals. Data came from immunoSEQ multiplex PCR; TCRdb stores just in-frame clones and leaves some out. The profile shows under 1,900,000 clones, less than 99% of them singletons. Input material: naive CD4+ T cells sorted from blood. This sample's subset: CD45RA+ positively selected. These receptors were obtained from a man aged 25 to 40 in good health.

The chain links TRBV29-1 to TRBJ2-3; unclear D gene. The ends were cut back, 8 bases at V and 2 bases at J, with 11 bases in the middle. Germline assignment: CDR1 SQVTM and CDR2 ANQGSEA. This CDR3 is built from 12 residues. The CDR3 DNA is TGCAGCCCCAGTTCACCCACAGATACGCAGTATTTT. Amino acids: CSPSSPTDTQYF.

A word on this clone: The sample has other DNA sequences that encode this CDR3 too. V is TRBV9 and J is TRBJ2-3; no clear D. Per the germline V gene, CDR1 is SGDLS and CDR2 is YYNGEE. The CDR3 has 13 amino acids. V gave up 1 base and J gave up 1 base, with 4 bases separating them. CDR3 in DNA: TGTGCCAGCAGCGTACGTGGCACAGATACGCAGTATTTT. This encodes CASSVRGTDTQYF.

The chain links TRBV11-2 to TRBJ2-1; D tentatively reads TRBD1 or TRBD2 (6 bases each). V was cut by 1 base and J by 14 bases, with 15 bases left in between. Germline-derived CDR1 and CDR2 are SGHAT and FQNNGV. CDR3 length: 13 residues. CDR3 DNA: TGTGCCAGCAGCTTAGGGGGCGGGACAATGGAGTTCTTC. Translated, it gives CASSLGGGTMEFF.

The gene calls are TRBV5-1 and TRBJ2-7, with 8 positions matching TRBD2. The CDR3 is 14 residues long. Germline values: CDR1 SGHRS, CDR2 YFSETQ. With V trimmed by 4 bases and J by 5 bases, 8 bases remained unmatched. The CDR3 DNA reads TGCGCCAGCAGCCGGACTAGCCAAAACAACGAGCAGTACTTC. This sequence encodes CASSRTSQNNEQYF.

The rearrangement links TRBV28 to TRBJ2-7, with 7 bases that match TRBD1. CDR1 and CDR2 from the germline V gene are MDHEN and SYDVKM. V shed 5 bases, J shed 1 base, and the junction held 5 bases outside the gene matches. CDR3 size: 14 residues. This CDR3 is CASSPGTVSYEQYF. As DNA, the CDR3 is TGTGCCAGCAGTCCCGGGACAGTATCCTACGAGCAGTACTTC.

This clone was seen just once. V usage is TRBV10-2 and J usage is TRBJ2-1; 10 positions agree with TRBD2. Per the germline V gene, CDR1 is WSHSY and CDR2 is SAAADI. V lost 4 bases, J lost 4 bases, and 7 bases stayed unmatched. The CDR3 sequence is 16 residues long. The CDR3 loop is CASSVKSSGSYNEQFF. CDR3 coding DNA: TGCGCCAGCAGTGTCAAGTCTAGCGGGAGTTACAATGAGCAGTTCTTC.

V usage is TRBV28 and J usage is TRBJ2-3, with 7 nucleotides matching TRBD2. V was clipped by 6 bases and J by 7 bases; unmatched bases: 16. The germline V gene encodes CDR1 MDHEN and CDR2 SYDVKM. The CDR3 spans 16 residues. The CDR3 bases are TGTGCCAGCAGCCTCCAAAAGGATAGCGGGTTTCATACGCAGTATTTT. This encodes CASSLQKDSGFHTQYF.

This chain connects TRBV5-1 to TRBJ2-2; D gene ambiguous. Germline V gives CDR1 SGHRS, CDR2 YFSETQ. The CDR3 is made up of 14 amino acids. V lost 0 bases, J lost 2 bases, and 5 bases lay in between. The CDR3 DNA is TGCGCCAGCAGCTTGGACGTAAACACCGGGGAGCTGTTTTTT. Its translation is CASSLDVNTGELFF. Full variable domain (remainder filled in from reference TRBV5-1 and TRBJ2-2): KAGVTQTPRYLIKTRGQQVTLSCSPISGHRSVSWYQQTPGQGLQFLFEYFSETQRNKGNFPGRFSGRQFSNSRSEMNVSTLELGDSALYLCASSLDVNTGELFFGEGSRLTVL.

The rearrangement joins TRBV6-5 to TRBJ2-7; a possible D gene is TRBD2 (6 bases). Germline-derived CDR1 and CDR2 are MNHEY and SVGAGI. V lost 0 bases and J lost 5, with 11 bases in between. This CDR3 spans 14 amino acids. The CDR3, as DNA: TGTGCCAGCAGTTACTCGCGGGAATGGGACGAGCAGTACTTC. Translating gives CASSYSREWDEQYF.